One and the same sample provided the 20 T cell receptor beta chains below, sequenced in a study of T cell responses to AZD1222 COVID-19 vaccine. Method: immunoSEQ multiplex PCR; TCRdb's copy keeps in-frame clones and lacks some. Of about 150,000 clones listed, 80% to 90% are singletons. Sequencing used peripheral blood, obtained 28 days after the second AZD1222 dose. These receptors all stem from an adult who received the AZD1222 COVID-19 vaccine.

The chain is built from TRBV5-1 and TRBJ2-4, with TRBD1 as a possible D gene (5 bases). V lost 0 bases to trimming and J lost 0 bases, with 13 bases between them. The germline CDR1 and CDR2 sequences are SGHRS and YFSETQ. This CDR3 has 17 residues. DNA for the CDR3: TGCGCCAGCAGCTTGGCCGAACAGGCCCTAGCCAAAAACATTCAGTACTTC. It codes for CASSLAEQALAKNIQYF.

The J gene is TRBJ2-1, the V gene TRBV29-1; no clear D gene. V was clipped by 3 bases and J by 5 bases, with 5 bases between them. CDR3 length: 11 residues. The V gene's germline CDR1 is SQVTM and CDR2 ANQGSEA. Written as DNA, the CDR3 is TGCAGCGTTGAGTCTAACAATGAGCAGTTCTTC. This encodes CSVESNNEQFF.

The chain has TRBV2 and TRBJ1-2; TRBD1 matches at 9 bases. The CDR3 extends over 17 amino acids. The junction had 12 bases not matched to a gene; V was cut back by 6 bases and J by 1 base. CDR1 is SNHLY and CDR2 is FYNNEI in the germline V gene. In DNA form, the CDR3 reads TGTGCCAGCAGAAAGGACAGGGGCGCCCAAGATAACTATGGCTACACCTTC. Its protein product is CASRKDRGAQDNYGYTF.

V usage is TRBV5-4 and J usage is TRBJ2-5; 8 nucleotides agree with TRBD1. The CDR3 loop spans 15 amino acids. Per germline, CDR1 SGHNT and CDR2 YYREEE (reference sequence). Trimming took 5 bases from V and 5 from J; bases not matched to a gene: 11. In DNA form, the CDR3 reads TGTGCCAGCAGTCGAACAGGGGGTTCGTGGGAGACCCAGTACTTC. Protein sequence: CASSRTGGSWETQYF.

This chain joins TRBV30 and TRBJ1-5; maybe TRBD1 (6 bases). Germline CDR1 and CDR2: GTSNPN and SVGIG (reference sequence). The V end lost 1 base, the J end lost 6 bases, and 10 bases lay between the germline ends. The CDR3 runs to 13 residues. The CDR3 spells CAWSARGTQPQHF. CDR3 bases: TGTGCCTGGAGTGCCAGGGGAACTCAGCCCCAGCATTTT. The whole variable domain, filled in from reference TRBV30 and TRBJ1-5, reads SQTIHQWPATLVQPVGSPLSLECTVEGTSNPNLYWYRQAAGRGLQLLFYSVGIGQISSEVPQNLSASRPQDRQFILSSKKLLLSDSGFYLCAWSARGTQPQHFGDGTRLSIL.

This chain uses TRBV3-1 (or the pseudogene TRBV3-2) with TRBJ2-5; 13 nucleotides agree with TRBD2. This CDR3 is 13 amino acids long. Per the germline V gene, CDR1 is LGHDT and CDR2 is YNNKEL (reference sequence). After removal of 8 bases from V and 4 bases from J, the junction contained 1 base not matched to a gene. CDR3 bases: TGTGCCAGCCGGACTAGCGGGAGAGAGACCCAGTACTTC. It yields the protein CASRTSGRETQYF.

The chain employs TRBV6-6 and TRBJ2-2; 16 positions match TRBD2. CDR3 length: 18 amino acids. V lost 5 bases to trimming and J lost 5 bases; unmatched junction nucleotides: 8. Germline V CDR1 and CDR2: MNHNY, SVGAGI (reference sequence). The CDR3 protein is CASSRGGLAGGRTGELFF. The CDR3 region has the DNA TGTGCCAGCAGTCGCGGGGGACTAGCGGGAGGGAGGACCGGGGAGCTGTTTTTT.

The gene calls are TRBV10-3 and TRBJ2-7; 13 bases fit TRBD2. The J segment lost 2 bases and the V segment lost 6 bases, leaving 4 bases of the junction unmatched. The CDR3 is 15 residues long. The V gene's germline CDR1 is ENHRY and CDR2 SYGVKD. CDR3 nucleotides: TGTGCCATCAGCGAGACTAGCGGGGGGACCTACGAGCAGTACTTC. The encoded protein is CAISETSGGTYEQYF.

The chain combines TRBV28 with TRBJ2-4; 8 positions match TRBD1. Germline-derived CDR1 and CDR2 are MDHEN and SYDVKM. The CDR3 loop spans 16 amino acids. Losses at the gene ends were 6 bases for V and 0 bases for J; bases not matched to a gene: 7. The CDR3 reads CASRHQGALAKNIQYF. DNA of the CDR3: TGTGCCAGCAGACACCAGGGGGCTTTAGCCAAAAACATTCAGTACTTC.

The V and J genes are TRBV4-3 and TRBJ1-1; possibly TRBD1 for D (6 bases). This CDR3 is built from 15 residues. The V and J ends lost 1 base and 4 bases respectively, with 13 bases between them. Germline V gives CDR1 LGHNA, CDR2 YSLEER. The CDR3 bases are TGCGCCAGCAGCCAAGGAAACAGGGCCGGCACTGAAGCTTTCTTT. This translates into CASSQGNRAGTEAFF.

The chain uses TRBV7-9 and TRBJ1-1; D perhaps matches TRBD1 (6 bases). Germline lookup yields CDR1 SEHNR and CDR2 FQNEAQ (reference sequence). The CDR3 sequence is 15 residues long. The V end was cut by 5 bases, the J end by 2 bases, with 15 bases between. The CDR3 loop reads CASSPSGQTNTEAFF. CDR3 nucleotide sequence: TGTGCCAGCAGCCCCTCCGGACAGACCAACACTGAAGCTTTCTTT.

This clone was counted a few times. The chain uses TRBV5-1 and TRBJ2-5, with a tentative D call TRBD1 (5 bases). CDR3 length equals 14 residues. V lost 3 bases and J 1 base, leaving 10 bases between the germline ends. Germline-derived CDR1 and CDR2 are SGHRS and YFSETQ. CDR3 in amino acids: CASSYPGFQETQYF. Here the CDR3 DNA reads TGCGCCAGCAGCTACCCAGGGTTCCAAGAGACCCAGTACTTC. The variable domain in full, with the rest retrieved from reference TRBV5-1 and TRBJ2-5, is KAGVTQTPRYLIKTRGQQVTLSCSPISGHRSVSWYQQTPGQGLQFLFEYFSETQRNKGNFPGRFSGRQFSNSRSEMNVSTLELGDSALYLCASSYPGFQETQYFGPGTRLLVL.

CDR3 sequence reads: CASSLGGLAGKGDTQYF. The DNA for the CDR3 is TGTGCCAGCAGCTTAGGGGGACTAGCGGGAAAGGGGGATACGCAGTATTTT. The chain joins TRBV13 to TRBJ2-3; 13 bases are shared with TRBD2. Germline V gives CDR1 PRHDT, CDR2 FYEKMQ (reference sequence). After removal of 0 bases from V and 6 bases from J, the junction contained 6 bases not matched to a gene. This CDR3 is built from 17 residues.

The chain combines TRBV28 with TRBJ1-4; 8 bases fit TRBD1. Germline V CDR1 and CDR2: MDHEN, SYDVKM. V shed 7 bases, J shed 9 bases, and the junction held 10 bases outside the gene matches. There are 14 residues in the CDR3. CDR3 sequence: CASTPPGTGKKLFF. The DNA for the CDR3 is TGTGCCAGCACCCCCCCCGGGACAGGAAAAAAACTGTTTTTT.

This clone has only one observation. The gene calls are TRBV5-6 and TRBJ1-2; possible D gene TRBD1, 6 bases. The CDR3 length is 14 residues. Deletions cut 4 bases from V and 8 bases from J, with 18 bases between. The germline gives CDR1 SGHDT, CDR2 YYEEEE. CDR3 sequence: CASSPDRTAGGYTF. For the CDR3, the DNA is TGTGCCAGCAGCCCAGACAGGACCGCAGGAGGCTACACCTTC. Variable domain in full (rest from reference TRBV5-6 and TRBJ1-2): DAGVTQSPTHLIKTRGQQVTLRCSPKSGHDTVSWYQQALGQGPQFIFQYYEEEERQRGNFPDRFSGHQFPNYSSELNVNALLLGDSALYLCASSPDRTAGGYTFGSGTRLTVV.

The genes are TRBV30 and TRBJ1-4; 9 nucleotides match TRBD1. The CDR3 runs 14 residues. Trimming cost V 2 bases and J 6 bases; bases outside gene matches: 4. Germline V lookup: CDR1 GTSNPN, CDR2 SVGIG (reference sequence). Here the CDR3 DNA reads TGTGCCTGGAGTACGGGACAGGGATATGAAAAACTGTTTTTT. It encodes CAWSTGQGYEKLFF.

This chain connects TRBV5-1 to TRBJ1-2, with 8 bases aligning to TRBD1. The germline gives CDR1 SGHRS, CDR2 YFSETQ. CDR3 length equals 15 residues. J was trimmed by 7 bases and V by 4 bases; bases with no gene match: 12. The CDR3 region has the DNA TGCGCCAGCAGCCTCGGACAGGGAAATGGAGGTGGCTACACCTTC. Translated, it gives CASSLGQGNGGGYTF.

A single count supports this clone. This chain connects TRBV7-9 to TRBJ1-1, with 7 bases matching TRBD1. After removal of 3 bases from V and 7 bases from J, the junction contained 11 bases not matched to a gene. The germline V gene encodes CDR1 SEHNR and CDR2 FQNEAQ (reference sequence). The CDR3 sequence is 15 residues long. The CDR3 protein is CASSFGGIGDSEAFF. Written as DNA, the CDR3 is TGTGCCAGCAGCTTTGGGGGGATTGGGGACAGTGAAGCTTTCTTT.

The V and J genes are TRBV7-6 and TRBJ2-5, with a possible D match to TRBD2 (5 bases). Germline V CDR1 and CDR2: SGHVS, FNYEAQ. The germline V and J ends were trimmed by 2 bases and 4 bases, with 5 bases remaining between them. CDR3 length: 12 residues. The CDR3 DNA is TGTGCCAGCAGCTTAAGCGGAGAGACCCAGTACTTC. This codes for CASSLSGETQYF. Using reference TRBV7-6 and TRBJ2-5 for the parts outside the CDR3, the full variable domain is GAGVSQSPRYKVTKRGQDVALRCDPISGHVSLYWYRQALGQGPEFLTYFNYEAQQDKSGLPNDRFSAERPEGSISTLTIQRTEQRDSAMYRCASSLSGETQYFGPGTRLLVL.

V usage is TRBV27 and J usage is TRBJ1-5; D possibly corresponds to TRBD1 (5 bases). The length of the CDR3 is 14 residues. The V and J ends lost 1 base and 4 bases respectively, with 8 bases between them. Germline loops: CDR1 MNHEY, CDR2 SMNVEV (reference sequence). The CDR3 is CASSLFQGNQPQHF. The CDR3 nucleotides read TGTGCCAGCAGTTTATTCCAGGGAAATCAGCCCCAGCATTTT.